This entry is about one TCR beta chain. Its target is unknown. This specimen belongs to a study of cytomegalovirus exposure and HLA in healthy donors. Overall study findings and caveats: In an earlier analysis, most TCR beta V segments were productive about 87% or about 30% of the time.

Germline V gives CDR1 SNHLY, CDR2 FYNNEI. Between the trimmed V and J ends, which lost 6 bases and 1 base, there was a span of 9 bases. The length of the CDR3 is 14 residues. The primer mix had 60 Vbeta and 13 Jbeta primers. Profiling relied on immunoSEQ multiplex PCR, and the TCRdb table lists in-frame clones only, not all of them. The sample has about 150,000 clones, around four fifths seen once. The chain recombines TRBV2 with TRBJ2-2; no clear D. The source is a man aged 18-30 years in good health and CMV-seronegative. The material sequenced was PBMCs. The CDR3 nucleotides are TGTGCCAGCAGGTCGACACTGAACACCGGGGAGCTGTTTTTT. Translated: CASRSTLNTGELFF. The full variable domain, rest sourced from reference TRBV2 and TRBJ2-2, is EPEVTQTPSHQVTQMGQEVILRCVPISNHLYFYWYRQILGQKVEFLVSFYNNEISEKSEIFDDQFSVERPDGSNFTLKIRSTKLEDSAMYFCASRSTLNTGELFFGEGSRLTVL.